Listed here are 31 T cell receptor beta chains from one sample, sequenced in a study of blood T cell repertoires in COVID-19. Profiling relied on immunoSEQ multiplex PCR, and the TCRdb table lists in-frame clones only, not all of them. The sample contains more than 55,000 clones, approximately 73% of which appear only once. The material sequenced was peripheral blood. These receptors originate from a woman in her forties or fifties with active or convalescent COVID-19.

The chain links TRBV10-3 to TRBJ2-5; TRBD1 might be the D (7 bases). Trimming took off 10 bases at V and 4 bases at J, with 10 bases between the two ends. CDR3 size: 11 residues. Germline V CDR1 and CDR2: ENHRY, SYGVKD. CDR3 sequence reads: CATQGGETQYF. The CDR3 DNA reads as TGTGCCACCCAGGGGGGAGAGACCCAGTACTTC.

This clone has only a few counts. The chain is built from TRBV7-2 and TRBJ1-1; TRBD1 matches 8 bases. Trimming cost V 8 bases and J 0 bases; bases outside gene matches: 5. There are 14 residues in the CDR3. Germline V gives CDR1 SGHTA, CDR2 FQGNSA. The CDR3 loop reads CASGYRGLNTEAFF. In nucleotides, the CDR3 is TGTGCCAGCGGATACAGGGGGTTGAACACTGAAGCTTTCTTT.

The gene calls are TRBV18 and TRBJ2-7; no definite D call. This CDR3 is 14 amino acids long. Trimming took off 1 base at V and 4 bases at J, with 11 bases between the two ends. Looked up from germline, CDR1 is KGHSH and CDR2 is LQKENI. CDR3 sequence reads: CASSPRREPYEQYF. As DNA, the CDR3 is TGTGCCAGCTCACCACGCCGAGAACCATACGAGCAGTACTTC. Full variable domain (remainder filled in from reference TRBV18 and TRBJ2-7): NAGVMQNPRHLVRRRGQEARLRCSPMKGHSHVYWYRQLPEEGLKFMVYLQKENIIDESGMPKERFSAEFPKEGPSILRIQQVVRGDSAAYFCASSPRREPYEQYFGPGTRLTVT.

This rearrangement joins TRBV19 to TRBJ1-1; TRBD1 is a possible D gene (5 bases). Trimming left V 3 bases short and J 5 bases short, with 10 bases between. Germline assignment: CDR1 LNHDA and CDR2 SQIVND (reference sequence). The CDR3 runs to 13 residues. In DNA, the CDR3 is TGTGCCAGTAGTATCTCCAGGGAAACTGAAGCTTTCTTT. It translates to CASSISRETEAFF.

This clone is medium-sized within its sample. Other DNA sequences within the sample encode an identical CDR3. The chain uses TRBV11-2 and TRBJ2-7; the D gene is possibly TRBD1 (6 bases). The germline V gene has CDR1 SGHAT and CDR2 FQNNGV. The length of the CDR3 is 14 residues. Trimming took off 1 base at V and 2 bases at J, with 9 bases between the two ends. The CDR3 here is CASSLVRGTYEQYF. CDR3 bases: TGTGCCAGCAGCTTAGTCAGGGGCACCTACGAGCAGTACTTC.

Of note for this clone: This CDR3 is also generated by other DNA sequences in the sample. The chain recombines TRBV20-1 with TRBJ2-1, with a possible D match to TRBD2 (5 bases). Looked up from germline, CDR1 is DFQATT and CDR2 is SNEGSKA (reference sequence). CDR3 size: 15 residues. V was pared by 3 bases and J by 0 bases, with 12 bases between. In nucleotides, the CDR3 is TGCAGTGCTAGTTCTAGCAGAAGCTCCTACAATGAGCAGTTCTTC. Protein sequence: CSASSSRSSYNEQFF.

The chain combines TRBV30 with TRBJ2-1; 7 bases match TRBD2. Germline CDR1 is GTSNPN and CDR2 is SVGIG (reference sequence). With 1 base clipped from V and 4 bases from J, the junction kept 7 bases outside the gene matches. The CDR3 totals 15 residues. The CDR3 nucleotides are TGTGCCTGGAGTGCGACTAGCCTAGGGTACAATGAGCAGTTCTTC. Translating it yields CAWSATSLGYNEQFF.

The CDR3 coding sequence is TGTGCCCACCCTTTGGGCAGGGGGTTCGGCTACACCTTC. It codes for CAHPLGRGFGYTF. The V gene is TRBV30, the J gene TRBJ1-2, with 7 bases fitting TRBD1. The CDR3 has 13 residues. Germline V lookup: CDR1 GTSNPN, CDR2 SVGIG (reference sequence). The ends lost 8 bases at V and 8 bases at J; junction bases unmatched: 14. Full variable domain (remainder filled in from reference TRBV30 and TRBJ1-2): SQTIHQWPATLVQPVGSPLSLECTVEGTSNPNLYWYRQAAGRGLQLLFYSVGIGQISSEVPQNLSASRPQDRQFILSSKKLLLSDSGFYLCAHPLGRGFGYTFGSGTRLTVV.

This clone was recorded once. The CDR3 DNA reads as TGTGCCAGTGGACAGGTCGGCGCTGAAGCTTTCTTT. This sequence encodes CASGQVGAEAFF. The J gene is TRBJ1-1, the V gene TRBV2; 7 bases align to TRBD1. CDR1 SNHLY and CDR2 FYNNEI come from the germline V gene. J gave up 6 bases and V 9 bases, and 7 bases lay outside the gene matches. The CDR3 is 12 residues long.

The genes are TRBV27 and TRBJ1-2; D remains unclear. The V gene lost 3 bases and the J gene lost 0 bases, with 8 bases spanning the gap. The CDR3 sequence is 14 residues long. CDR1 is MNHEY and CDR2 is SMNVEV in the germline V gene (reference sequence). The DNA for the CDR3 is TGTGCCAGCAGTTTTACACAGACTAACTATGGCTACACCTTC. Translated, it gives CASSFTQTNYGYTF.

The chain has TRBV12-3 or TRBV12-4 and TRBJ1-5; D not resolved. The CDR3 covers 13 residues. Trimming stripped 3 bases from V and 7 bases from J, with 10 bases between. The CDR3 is CASSFQAGQPQHF. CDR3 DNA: TGTGCCAGCAGTTTTCAAGCGGGGCAGCCCCAGCATTTT.

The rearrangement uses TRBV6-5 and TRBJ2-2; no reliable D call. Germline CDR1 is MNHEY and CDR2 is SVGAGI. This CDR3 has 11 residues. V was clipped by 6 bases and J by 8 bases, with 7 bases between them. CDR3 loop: CASRALGELFF. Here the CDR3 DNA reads TGTGCCAGCAGAGCCCTGGGGGAGCTGTTTTTT.

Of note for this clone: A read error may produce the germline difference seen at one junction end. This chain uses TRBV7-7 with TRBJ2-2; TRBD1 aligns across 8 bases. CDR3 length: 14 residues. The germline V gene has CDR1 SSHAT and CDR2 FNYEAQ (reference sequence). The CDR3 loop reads CASSQLTGVGELFF. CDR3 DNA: TGTGCTAGCAGCCAATTGACAGGGGTCGGGGAGCTGTTTTTT.

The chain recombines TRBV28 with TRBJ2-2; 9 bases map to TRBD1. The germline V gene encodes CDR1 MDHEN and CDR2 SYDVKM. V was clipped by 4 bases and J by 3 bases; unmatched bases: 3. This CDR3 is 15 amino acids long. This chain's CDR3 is CASSWGTGYTGELFF. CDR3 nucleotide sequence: TGTGCCAGCAGTTGGGGGACAGGGTACACCGGGGAGCTGTTTTTT.

The CDR3 spells CASSPSGQGNTEAFF. DNA of the CDR3: TGTGCCAGCAGTCCGAGTGGACAGGGGAACACTGAAGCTTTCTTT. The rearrangement links TRBV28 to TRBJ1-1; 8 bases are shared with TRBD1. In germline, CDR1 is MDHEN, CDR2 SYDVKM. The V gene end was trimmed by 5 bases and the J gene end by 1 base; junction bases not matched to a gene: 6. The CDR3 totals 15 residues. Variable domain in full (rest from reference TRBV28 and TRBJ1-1): DVKVTQSSRYLVKRTGEKVFLECVQDMDHENMFWYRQDPGLGLRLIYFSYDVKMKEKGDIPEGYSVSREKKERFSLILESASTNQTSMYLCASSPSGQGNTEAFFGQGTRLTVV.

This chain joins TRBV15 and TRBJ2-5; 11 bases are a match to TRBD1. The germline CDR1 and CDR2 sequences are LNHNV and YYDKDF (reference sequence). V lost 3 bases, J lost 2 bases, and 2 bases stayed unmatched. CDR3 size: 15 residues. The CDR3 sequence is CATSRGQGGQETQYF. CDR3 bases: TGTGCCACCAGCAGGGGACAGGGGGGGCAAGAGACCCAGTACTTC.

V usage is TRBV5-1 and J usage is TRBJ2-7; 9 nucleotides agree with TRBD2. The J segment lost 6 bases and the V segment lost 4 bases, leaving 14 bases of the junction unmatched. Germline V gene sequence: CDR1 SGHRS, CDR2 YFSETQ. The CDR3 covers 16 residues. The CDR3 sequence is CASSPIAGEKVGEQYF. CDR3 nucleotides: TGCGCCAGCAGCCCAATAGCGGGGGAAAAGGTAGGCGAGCAGTACTTC. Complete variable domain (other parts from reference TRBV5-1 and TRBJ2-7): KAGVTQTPRYLIKTRGQQVTLSCSPISGHRSVSWYQQTPGQGLQFLFEYFSETQRNKGNFPGRFSGRQFSNSRSEMNVSTLELGDSALYLCASSPIAGEKVGEQYFGPGTRLTVT.

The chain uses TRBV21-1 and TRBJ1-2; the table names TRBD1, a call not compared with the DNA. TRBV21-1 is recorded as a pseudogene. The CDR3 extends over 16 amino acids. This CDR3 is CASRRGQVPFNYGYTF. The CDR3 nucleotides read TGTGCCAGCAGGAGAGGACAGGTGCCTTTTAACTATGGCTACACCTTC.

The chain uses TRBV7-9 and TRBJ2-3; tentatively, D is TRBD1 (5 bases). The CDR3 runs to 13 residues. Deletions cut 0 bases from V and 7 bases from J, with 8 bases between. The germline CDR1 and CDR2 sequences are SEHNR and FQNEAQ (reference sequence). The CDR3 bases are TGTGCCAGCAGCTTAGCAGGGGTACATACGCAGTATTTT. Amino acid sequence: CASSLAGVHTQYF.

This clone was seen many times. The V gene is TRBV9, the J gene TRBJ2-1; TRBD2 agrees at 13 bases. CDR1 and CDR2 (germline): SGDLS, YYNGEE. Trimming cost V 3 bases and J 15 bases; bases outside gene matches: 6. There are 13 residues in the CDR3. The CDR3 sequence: CASSERTSGSLFF. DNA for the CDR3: TGTGCCAGCAGCGAGAGGACTAGCGGGAGTTTGTTCTTC.

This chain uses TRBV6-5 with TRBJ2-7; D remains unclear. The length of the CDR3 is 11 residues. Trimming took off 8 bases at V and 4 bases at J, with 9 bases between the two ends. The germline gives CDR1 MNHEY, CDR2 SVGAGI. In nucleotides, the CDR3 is TGTGCCAGCTCCGGGTTGTACGAGCAGTACTTC. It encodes CASSGLYEQYF.

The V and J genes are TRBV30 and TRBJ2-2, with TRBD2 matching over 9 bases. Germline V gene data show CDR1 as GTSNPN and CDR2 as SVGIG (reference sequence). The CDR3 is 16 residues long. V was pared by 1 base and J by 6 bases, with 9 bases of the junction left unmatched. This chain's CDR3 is CAWSGRGGRAPGELFF. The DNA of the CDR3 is TGTGCCTGGAGTGGCCGGGGCGGGAGGGCCCCCGGGGAGCTGTTTTTT. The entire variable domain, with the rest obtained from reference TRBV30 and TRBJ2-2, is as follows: SQTIHQWPATLVQPVGSPLSLECTVEGTSNPNLYWYRQAAGRGLQLLFYSVGIGQISSEVPQNLSASRPQDRQFILSSKKLLLSDSGFYLCAWSGRGGRAPGELFFGEGSRLTVL.

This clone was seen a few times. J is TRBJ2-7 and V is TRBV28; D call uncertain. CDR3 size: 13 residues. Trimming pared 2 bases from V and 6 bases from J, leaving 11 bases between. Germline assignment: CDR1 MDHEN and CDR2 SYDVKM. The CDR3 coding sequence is TGTGCCAGCAGTTTACCCTACTACTCCGAGCAGTACTTC. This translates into CASSLPYYSEQYF. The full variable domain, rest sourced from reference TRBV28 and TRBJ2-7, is DVKVTQSSRYLVKRTGEKVFLECVQDMDHENMFWYRQDPGLGLRLIYFSYDVKMKEKGDIPEGYSVSREKKERFSLILESASTNQTSMYLCASSLPYYSEQYFGPGTRLTVT.

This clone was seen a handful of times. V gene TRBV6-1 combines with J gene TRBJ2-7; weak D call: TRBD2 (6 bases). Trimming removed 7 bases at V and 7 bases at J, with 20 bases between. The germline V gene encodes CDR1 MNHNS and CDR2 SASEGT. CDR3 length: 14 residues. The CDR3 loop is CASKETSRKWEQYF. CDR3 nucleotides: TGTGCCAGCAAAGAGACTAGTCGAAAATGGGAGCAGTACTTC.

CDR3 loop: CASSLANRRNEQFF. DNA for the CDR3: TGTGCCAGCAGCTTAGCGAACCGCCGGAATGAGCAGTTCTTC. V gene TRBV7-9 combines with J gene TRBJ2-1; the D is unclear. Germline loops: CDR1 SEHNR, CDR2 FQNEAQ (reference sequence). Between the trimmed V and J ends, which lost 0 bases and 7 bases, there was a span of 10 bases. The CDR3 runs to 14 residues.

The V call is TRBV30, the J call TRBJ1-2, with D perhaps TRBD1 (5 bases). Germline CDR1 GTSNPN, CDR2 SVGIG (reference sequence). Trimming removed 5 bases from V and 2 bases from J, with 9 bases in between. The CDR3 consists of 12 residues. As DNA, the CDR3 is TGTGCCTGGGGGGCGGCAAACTATGGCTACACCTTC. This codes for CAWGAANYGYTF.

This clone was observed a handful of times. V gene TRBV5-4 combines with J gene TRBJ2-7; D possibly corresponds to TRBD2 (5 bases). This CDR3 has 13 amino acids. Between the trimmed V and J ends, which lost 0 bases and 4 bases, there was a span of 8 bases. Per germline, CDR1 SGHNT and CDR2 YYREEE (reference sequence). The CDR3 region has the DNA TGTGCCAGCAGCTTGGGACGGGAATACGAGCAGTACTTC. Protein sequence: CASSLGREYEQYF.

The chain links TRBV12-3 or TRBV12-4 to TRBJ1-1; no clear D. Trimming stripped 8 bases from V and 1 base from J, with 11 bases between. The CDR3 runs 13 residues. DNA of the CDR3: TGTGCCAGCCTTGACCCGGGGAACACTGAAGCTTTCTTT. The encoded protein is CASLDPGNTEAFF.

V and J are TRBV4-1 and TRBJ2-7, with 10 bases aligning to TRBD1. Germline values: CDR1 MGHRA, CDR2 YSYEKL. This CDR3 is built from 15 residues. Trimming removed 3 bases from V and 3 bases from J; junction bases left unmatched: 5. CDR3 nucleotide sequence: TGCGCCAGCAGCCATCCCGGGACAGGGGTCTACGAGCAGTACTTC. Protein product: CASSHPGTGVYEQYF.

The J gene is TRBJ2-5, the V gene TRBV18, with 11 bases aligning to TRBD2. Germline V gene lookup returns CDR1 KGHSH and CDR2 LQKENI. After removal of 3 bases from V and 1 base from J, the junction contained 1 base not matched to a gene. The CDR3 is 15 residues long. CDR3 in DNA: TGTGCCAGCTCACCGACTAGCGGGGCCCAAGAGACCCAGTACTTC. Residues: CASSPTSGAQETQYF.

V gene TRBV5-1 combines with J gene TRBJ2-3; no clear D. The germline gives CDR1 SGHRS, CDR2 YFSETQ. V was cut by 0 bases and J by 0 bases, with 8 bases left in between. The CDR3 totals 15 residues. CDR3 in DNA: TGCGCCAGCAGCTTGGACAGCTCTAGCACAGATACGCAGTATTTT. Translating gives CASSLDSSSTDTQYF.